Sequencing of this T cell receptor (beta chain) was carried out in a study of spatial heterogeneity in lung cancer (dated by TCRdb to the late 2010s). A note on the overall study: More beta-chain than alpha-chain transcripts were consistently detected, likely reflecting higher beta-chain transcript abundance. A strong correlation was found between TCR transcript counts in tumor regions and a T cell transcriptional module score from matched bulk RNA-seq. In the raw uncorrected reads, each unique combination of TCR and UMI appeared more than ten times on average. TCR alpha and beta repertoires were quantitatively compared across multiple tumor regions, matched nontumor lung and blood in non-small cell lung cancer. Nonsynonymous mutation counts, determined by whole-exome sequencing of tumor tissue, were related to features of the TCR repertoire. Both alpha and beta chains were TCR-sequenced in hundreds of tumor regions, around 65 matched nontumor lung samples and over 55 PBMC samples obtained at surgery. The study at large found these results: TCR-seq coverage of tumor T cells was estimated to be only around 7% for alpha chains and about 13% for beta chains. The count of ubiquitous expanded TCRs correlated with the count of ubiquitous nonsynonymous mutations, and the count of regional expanded TCRs correlated with the count of regional nonsynonymous mutations. The tumor nonsynonymous mutation count correlated with the number of expanded alpha and beta TCRs within the tumor. Additional single-cell paired TCR alpha and beta sequencing was considered necessary to confirm, at a functional level, the hypothesis that regional TCRs recognize regional mutations.

This clonotype was recorded at least ten times. The antigen it recognizes is unknown. Base quality data are lacking; no much larger clone is found one base away. The time point label for this specimen denotes: sample taken at primary tumor resection. The donors were some 76 patients from the lung TRACERx cohort who had early-stage, untreated non-small cell lung cancer. TCR sequencing used whole RNA extracted from tumor and nontumor lung tissue, or from cryopreserved PBMC samples, without cell sorting. A patient was chosen for TCR sequencing only when enough RNA was available from at least two tumor regions. Before being selected, tumor and adjacent nontumor lung specimens were reviewed by a lung pathologist. The library was built by means of 5' RACE. Sequenced using a NextSeq 500. In the TCR library protocol, a unique molecular identifier was attached to each TCR cDNA molecule so that PCR and sequencing errors could be corrected. The paper's data handling went like this. TCR identification, UMI-based error correction and CDR3 extraction were performed with Decombinator tools. Expanded TCRs were defined as those above a frequency of 2 per 1,000, corresponding to the top 1% of the tumor frequency distribution. Expanded tumor TCRs were classed as regional if statistically deemed absent (corrected P<0.05) from at least one tumor region, otherwise ubiquitous. Renyi diversity was calculated using the R vegan package after each repertoire was subsampled 100 times to 5,000 TCRs. To build CDR3 similarity networks, amino acid triplet string-kernel similarity was used, and CDR3s were connected when their pairwise similarity was above 0.82. TCRdb ran its own pipeline on the public reads, namely fastp trimming at Q25 and MiXCR clone calling, and kept in-frame beta chains. All rows with the same CDR3 protein become a single entry with the most common DNA and genes. TCRdb, not the original authors, processed these V and J calls. This sample comprises more than 20,000 distinct CDR3 sequences, under 3.5% of them detected only once. The ten largest account for about 7.7% of the sample.

The CDR3, from cysteine to phenylalanine, totals 14 residues. The entry retains the CDR3 DNA only, 42 bases that are in frame from base 1. V and J are truncated by 7 bases and 7 bases respectively, leaving an intervening sequence of 17 bases. The germline V gene (reference sequence) yields SEHNR for CDR1 and FQNEAQ for CDR2. The chain is made from TRBV7-9 and TRBJ1-3, with no confidently assigned D gene. The TCR comes from a male donor with early-stage non-small cell lung cancer. The starting material was lung tumor tissue, obtained at surgery. The nucleotide sequence reads as follows: TGTGCCAGCAACCAAAATAAGCAAAGGAACACCATATATTTT. Translated, this gives CASNQNKQRNTIYF. With the portions outside the CDR3 filled from the reference TRBV7-9 and TRBJ1-3 genes, the complete variable region becomes DTGVSQNPRHKITKRGQNVTFRCDPISEHNRLYWYRQTLGQGPEFLTYFQNEAQLEKSRLLSDRFSAERPKGSFSTLEIQRTEQGDSAMYLCASNQNKQRNTIYFGEGSWLTVV.